One and the same sample provided the 7 T cell receptor beta chains below, sequenced in a study of shared clonotypes between healthy human individuals. The data were produced by immunoSEQ multiplex PCR, yet TCRdb's version contains in-frame clones alone and is incomplete. Of tens of thousands of clones listed, about 64% are singletons. The sample consisted of memory CD8+ T cells sorted from blood. Noted subset: CD45RO+ cells pooled with CCR7-negative TemRA cells. These receptor sequences come from a man aged 30-40 years in good health.

The table lists this clone with a few counts. The chain recombines TRBV28 with TRBJ2-7; 7 nucleotides match TRBD2. Germline V lookup: CDR1 MDHEN, CDR2 SYDVKM. CDR3 size: 15 residues. V was pared by 6 bases and J by 5 bases, with 13 bases of the junction left unmatched. The CDR3 here is CASRLLSRDYDEQYF. DNA of the CDR3: TGTGCCAGCAGACTCCTTTCCCGGGACTATGACGAGCAGTACTTC.

This chain's CDR3 is CASTSGLAGWQETQYF. CDR3 sequence (DNA): TGTGCCAGCACCTCTGGACTAGCGGGATGGCAAGAGACCCAGTACTTC. This rearrangement joins TRBV2 to TRBJ2-5; 12 bases agree with TRBD2. The CDR3 consists of 16 residues. J gave up 2 bases and V 7 bases, and 8 bases lay outside the gene matches. Per germline, CDR1 SNHLY and CDR2 FYNNEI.

The chain uses TRBV6-1 and TRBJ1-5; D remains unclear. CDR3 size: 13 residues. Between the trimmed V and J ends, which lost 7 bases and 3 bases, there was a span of 10 bases. The germline V gene encodes CDR1 MNHNS and CDR2 SASEGT. The CDR3 sequence: CASTERVNQPQHF. In DNA, the CDR3 is TGTGCCAGCACCGAGCGGGTCAATCAGCCCCAGCATTTT.

The chain uses TRBV25-1 and TRBJ1-4; 7 bases map to TRBD1. Trimming at V came to 1 base and at J to 7 bases, leaving 6 bases not matched to a gene. CDR3 length equals 15 residues. CDR1 and CDR2 (germline): MGHDK, SYGVNS. CDR3 bases: TGTGCCAGCAGTGAATCTACAGGGGAGGCTGAAAAACTGTTTTTT. It translates to CASSESTGEAEKLFF.

V is TRBV29-1 and J is TRBJ2-7; a possible D gene is TRBD1 (5 bases). Germline values: CDR1 SQVTM, CDR2 ANQGSEA. The CDR3 sequence is 13 residues long. With 3 bases removed from V and 0 bases from J, the gap between germline ends came to 9 bases. The CDR3 loop reads CSVESGNSYEQYF. The CDR3 bases are TGCAGCGTTGAGTCAGGGAACTCCTACGAGCAGTACTTC.

Only a few counts were recorded for this clone. The chain has TRBV7-8 and TRBJ2-2; 8 bases are shared with TRBD2. This CDR3 has 16 residues. CDR1 SGHVS and CDR2 FQNEAQ come from the germline V gene. Trimming at V came to 5 bases and at J to 2 bases, leaving 7 bases not matched to a gene. CDR3 sequence reads: CASSVRTSQNTGELFF. The CDR3 bases are TGTGCCAGCAGCGTGCGGACTAGCCAAAACACCGGGGAGCTGTTTTTT.

The V gene is TRBV28, the J gene TRBJ2-3; 7 bases are a match to TRBD1. Per the germline V gene, CDR1 is MDHEN and CDR2 is SYDVKM. This CDR3 has 18 amino acids. The trim removed 7 bases at V and 4 bases at J, leaving 20 bases unmatched. The CDR3 region has the DNA TGTGCCAGCAAGCCCCCGGGACAGACTACTAGGGGGCCAGATACGCAGTATTTT. It encodes CASKPPGQTTRGPDTQYF.